The entry below gives a single TCR beta chain sequence along with its context. The protocol was immunoSEQ multiplex PCR, while the TCRdb copy is restricted to in-frame clones and leaves out a portion. The table shows 40,000 to 55,000 clones, with 60% to 80% occurring only once. This sample is part of a study of blood T cell repertoires in COVID-19. Study background: COVID-19 samples collected from the United States, Italy and Spain covered acute and convalescent phases.

Trimming cost V 7 bases and J 8 bases, with 17 bases left between them. The CDR3 covers 14 residues. Germline V lookup: CDR1 MDHEN, CDR2 SYDVKM. This chain joins TRBV28 and TRBJ1-4; D is possibly TRBD1 (6 bases). Sequencing was performed on PBMCs or T cells enriched from blood (not recorded which). The receptor was isolated from a woman aged 50 to 65 with acute COVID-19. In DNA form, the CDR3 reads TGTGCCAGCATCCCGACAGGAGCCGGCGAAAAACTGTTTTTT. This sequence encodes CASIPTGAGEKLFF.